This TCR beta chain was recorded in a study of shared clonotypes between healthy human individuals. Study-level points and caveats: Researchers sampled only blood; tissue repertoires likely differ.

Assay runs were performed at deep level. Measured with immunoSEQ multiplex PCR; TCRdb has only the in-frame clones, and not every one. This table has fewer than 1 million clones, 95% to 97% appearing once. In the case of this clone: The antigen is unknown.

Germline V gene sequence: CDR1 SQVTM, CDR2 ANQGSEA. The V gene lost 1 base and the J gene lost 0 bases, with 10 bases spanning the gap. The CDR3 has 15 residues. The naive CD8 fraction comprised CD45RO-negative cells positively selected for CCR7 and excluded terminally differentiated effector memory CD45RA+ cells. None of the donors, who were healthy HIV-negative adults, had recently had acute infections or vaccinations. The sequence derives from a man younger than 40 in good health. V gene TRBV29-1 combines with J gene TRBJ2-1, with D uncertain. Sequenced: naive CD8+ T cells sorted from blood. CDR3 nucleotide sequence: TGCAGCGTTGAAGGGGCAGTCCTCTCCTACAATGAGCAGTTCTTC. Translation gives CSVEGAVLSYNEQFF.